The 6 T cell receptor beta chains below all came from one sample that was sequenced in a study of T cell responses to AZD1222 COVID-19 vaccine. Only in-frame clones appear in the TCRdb table, and some are missing; sequencing was by immunoSEQ multiplex PCR. The sample has 150,000 to 180,000 clones, about 87% seen once. Sequences were derived from peripheral blood, sampled on day 0 of AZD1222 vaccination. The receptors originated from an adult in good health.

This clone was observed a few times. Other DNA variants within this sample encode the same CDR3. The rearrangement links TRBV7-9 to TRBJ1-5, with TRBD1 as a possible D gene (6 bases). Germline V gene sequence: CDR1 SEHNR, CDR2 FQNEAQ (reference sequence). The CDR3 spans 14 residues. V lost 5 bases and J 3 bases, leaving 11 bases between the germline ends. In nucleotides, the CDR3 is TGTGCCAGCAGCGGGCAGGGGTTCAATCAGCCCCAGCATTTT. Amino acids: CASSGQGFNQPQHF.

The chain uses TRBV6-5 and TRBJ2-3; D unclear. V was cut by 7 bases and J by 2 bases, with 16 bases left in between. This CDR3 contains 15 residues. In germline, CDR1 is MNHEY, CDR2 SVGAGI. CDR3 sequence: CASILERPDTDTQYF. CDR3 DNA: TGTGCCAGCATCTTGGAGAGACCCGACACAGATACGCAGTATTTT.

The chain joins TRBV7-2 to TRBJ1-1; D possibly corresponds to TRBD1 (5 bases). The CDR3 consists of 13 residues. Germline loops: CDR1 SGHTA, CDR2 FQGNSA. Trimming left V 4 bases short and J 1 base short, with 7 bases between. The CDR3 loop reads CASSSGGNTEAFF. The CDR3 DNA sequence: TGTGCCAGCAGCTCGGGGGGGAACACTGAAGCTTTCTTT.

The rearrangement uses TRBV19 and TRBJ1-5; the D gene is possibly TRBD1 (5 bases). With 4 bases removed from V and 10 bases from J, the gap between germline ends came to 20 bases. CDR1 LNHDA and CDR2 SQIVND come from the germline V gene (reference sequence). CDR3 length: 15 residues. The chain's CDR3 is CASSSGIQAGDPQHF. CDR3 in DNA: TGTGCCAGTAGTAGTGGGATACAGGCGGGGGATCCCCAGCATTTT.

This rearrangement joins TRBV7-8 to TRBJ1-1; TRBD1 aligns across 7 bases. This CDR3 is 15 amino acids long. The V and J ends lost 5 bases and 1 base, in that order; junction bases with no gene match: 7. Germline V gene data show CDR1 as SGHVS and CDR2 as FQNEAQ. The CDR3 bases are TGTGCCAGCAGCACCAGACAGGGAGGGAACACTGAAGCTTTCTTT. It encodes CASSTRQGGNTEAFF. Looking up the rest from reference TRBV7-8 and TRBJ1-1 gives the full variable domain: GAGVSQSPRYKVAKRGQDVALRCDPISGHVSLFWYQQALGQGPEFLTYFQNEAQLDKSGLPSDRFFAERPEGSVSTLKIQRTQQEDSAVYLCASSTRQGGNTEAFFGQGTRLTVV.

V is TRBV6-2 or TRBV6-3 and J is TRBJ1-1, with 7 bases matching TRBD1. This CDR3 has 13 residues. Germline V gene sequence: CDR1 MNHEY, CDR2 SVGEGT. J was trimmed by 4 bases and V by 5 bases; bases with no gene match: 4. CDR3 nucleotide sequence: TGTGCCAGCAGTCAACAGGGGTTCACTGAAGCTTTCTTT. Its translation is CASSQQGFTEAFF.